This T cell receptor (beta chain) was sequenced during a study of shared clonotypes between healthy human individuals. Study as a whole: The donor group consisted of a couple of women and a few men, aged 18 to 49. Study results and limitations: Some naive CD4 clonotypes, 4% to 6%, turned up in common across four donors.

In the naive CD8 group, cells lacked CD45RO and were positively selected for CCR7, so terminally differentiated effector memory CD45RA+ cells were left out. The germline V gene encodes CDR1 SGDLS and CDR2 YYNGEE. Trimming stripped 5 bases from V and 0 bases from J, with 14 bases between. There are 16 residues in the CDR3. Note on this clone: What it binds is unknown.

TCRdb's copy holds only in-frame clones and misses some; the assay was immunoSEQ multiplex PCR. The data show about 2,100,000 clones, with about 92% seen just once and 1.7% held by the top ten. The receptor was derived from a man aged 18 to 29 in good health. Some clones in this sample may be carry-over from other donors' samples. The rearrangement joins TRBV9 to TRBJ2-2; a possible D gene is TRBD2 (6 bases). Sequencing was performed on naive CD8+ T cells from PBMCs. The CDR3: CASSDPRETNTGELFF. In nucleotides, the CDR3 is TGTGCCAGCAGTGACCCCCGGGAGACGAACACCGGGGAGCTGTTTTTT.